This T cell receptor beta chain was identified in a study of cytomegalovirus exposure and HLA in healthy donors. Study-level information: A prior analysis found 117 million unique TCR beta sequences from some 200 million T cells. Among about 380 genotyped donors, around 80% fell in the Caucasian-associated ancestry cluster.

As for this clone: Its specificity is not known.

The PCR was carried out with 60 Vbeta primers and 13 Jbeta primers. Authors' analysis steps: In a later analysis, around 87 million unique TCR beta chains included roughly 11 million shared by two or more donors. TCRdb keeps only in-frame clones here, not all; method: immunoSEQ multiplex PCR. The V and J calls and clone size come from that table; D and trimming were worked out from the DNA. Here the sample spans nearly 110,000 clones, about four fifths being singletons. Regarding the study as a whole: Earlier analysis found most TCR beta V segments productive about 87% or about 30% of the time.

The sequencing input was PBMCs. This receptor was taken from a woman between 50 and 59 years old in good health and CMV-seropositive.

The CDR3 spells CAWSAENQPQHF. The CDR3 DNA reads as TGTGCCTGGAGCGCCGAGAATCAGCCCCAGCATTTT. The rearrangement links TRBV30 to TRBJ1-5, with D uncertain. Germline V gene lookup returns CDR1 GTSNPN and CDR2 SVGIG (reference sequence). Trimming removed 3 bases at V and 4 bases at J, with 7 bases between. The CDR3 totals 12 residues.